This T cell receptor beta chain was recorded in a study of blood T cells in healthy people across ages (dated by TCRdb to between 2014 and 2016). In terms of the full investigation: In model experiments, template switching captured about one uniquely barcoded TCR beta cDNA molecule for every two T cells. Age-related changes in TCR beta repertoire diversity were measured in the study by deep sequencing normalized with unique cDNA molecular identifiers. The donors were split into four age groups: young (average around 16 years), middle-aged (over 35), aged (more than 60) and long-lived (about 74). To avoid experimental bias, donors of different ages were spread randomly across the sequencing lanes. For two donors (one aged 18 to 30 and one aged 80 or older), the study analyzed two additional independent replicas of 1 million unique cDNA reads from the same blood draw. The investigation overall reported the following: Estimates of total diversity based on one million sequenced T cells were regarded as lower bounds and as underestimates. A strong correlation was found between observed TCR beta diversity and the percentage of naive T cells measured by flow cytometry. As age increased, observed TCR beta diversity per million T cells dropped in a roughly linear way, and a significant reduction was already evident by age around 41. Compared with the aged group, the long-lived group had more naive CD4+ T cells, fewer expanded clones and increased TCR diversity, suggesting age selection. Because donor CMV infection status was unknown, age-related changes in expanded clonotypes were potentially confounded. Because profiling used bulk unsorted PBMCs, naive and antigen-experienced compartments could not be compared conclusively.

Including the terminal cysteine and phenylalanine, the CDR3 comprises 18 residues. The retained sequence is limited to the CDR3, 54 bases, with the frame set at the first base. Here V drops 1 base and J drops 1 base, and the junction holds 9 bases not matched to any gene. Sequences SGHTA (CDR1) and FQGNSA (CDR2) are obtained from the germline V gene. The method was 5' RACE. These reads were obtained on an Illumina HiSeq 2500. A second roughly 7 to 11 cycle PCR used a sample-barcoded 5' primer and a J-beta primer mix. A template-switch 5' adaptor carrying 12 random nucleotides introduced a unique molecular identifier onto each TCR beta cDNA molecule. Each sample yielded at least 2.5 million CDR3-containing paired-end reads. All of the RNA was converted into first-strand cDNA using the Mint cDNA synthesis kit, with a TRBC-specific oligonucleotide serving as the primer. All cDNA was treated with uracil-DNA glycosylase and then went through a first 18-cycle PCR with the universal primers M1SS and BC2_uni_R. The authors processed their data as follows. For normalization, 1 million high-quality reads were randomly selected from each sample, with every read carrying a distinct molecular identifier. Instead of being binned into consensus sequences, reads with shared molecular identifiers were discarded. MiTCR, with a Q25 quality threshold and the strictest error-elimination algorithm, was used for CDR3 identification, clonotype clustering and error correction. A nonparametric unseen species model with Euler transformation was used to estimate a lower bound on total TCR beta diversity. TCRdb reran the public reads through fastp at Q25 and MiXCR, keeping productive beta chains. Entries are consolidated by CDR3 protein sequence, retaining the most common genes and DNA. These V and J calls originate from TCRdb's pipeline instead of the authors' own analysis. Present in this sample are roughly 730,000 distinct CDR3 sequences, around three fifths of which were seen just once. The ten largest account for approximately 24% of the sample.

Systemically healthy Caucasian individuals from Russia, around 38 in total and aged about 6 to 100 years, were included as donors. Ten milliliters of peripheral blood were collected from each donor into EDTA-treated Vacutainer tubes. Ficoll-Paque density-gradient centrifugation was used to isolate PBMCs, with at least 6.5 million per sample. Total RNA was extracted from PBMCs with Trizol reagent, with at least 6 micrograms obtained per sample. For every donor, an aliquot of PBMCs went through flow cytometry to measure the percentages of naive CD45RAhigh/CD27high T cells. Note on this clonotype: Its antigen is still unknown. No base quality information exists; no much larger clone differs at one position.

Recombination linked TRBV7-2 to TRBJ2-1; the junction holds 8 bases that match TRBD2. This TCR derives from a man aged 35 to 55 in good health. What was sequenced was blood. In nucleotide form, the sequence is TGTGCCAGCAGCTTAGTTACTAGCGGAATTGAATCCTACAATGAGCAGTTCTTC. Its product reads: CASSLVTSGIESYNEQFF.